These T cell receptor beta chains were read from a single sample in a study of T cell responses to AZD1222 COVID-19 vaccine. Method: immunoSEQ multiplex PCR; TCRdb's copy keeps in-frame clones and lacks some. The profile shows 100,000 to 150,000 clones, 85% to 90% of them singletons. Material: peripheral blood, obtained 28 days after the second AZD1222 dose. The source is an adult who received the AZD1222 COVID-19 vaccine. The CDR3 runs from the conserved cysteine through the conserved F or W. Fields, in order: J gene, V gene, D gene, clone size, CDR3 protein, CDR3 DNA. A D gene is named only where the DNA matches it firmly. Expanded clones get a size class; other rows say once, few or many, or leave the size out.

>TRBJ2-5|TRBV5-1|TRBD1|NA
CASSFTGGRETQYF
TGCGCCAGCAGCTTCACAGGGGGCCGGGAGACCCAGTACTTC
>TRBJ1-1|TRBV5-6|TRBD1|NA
CASSARDRGRGTEAFF
TGTGCCAGCAGCGCCCGGGACAGGGGGCGAGGCACTGAAGCTTTCTTT
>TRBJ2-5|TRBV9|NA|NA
CASSVGGRTETQYF
TGTGCCAGCAGCGTAGGGGGCCGAACGGAGACCCAGTACTTC
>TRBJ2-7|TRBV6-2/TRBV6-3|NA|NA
CASSYWRVTRNYEQYF
TGTGCCAGCAGTTACTGGAGGGTTACTAGAAACTACGAGCAGTACTTC
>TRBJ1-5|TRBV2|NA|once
CASKGSGQPQHF
TGTGCCAGCAAAGGATCCGGACAGCCCCAGCATTTT
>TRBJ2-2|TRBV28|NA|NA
CASSPVGNTGELFF
TGTGCCAGCAGTCCTGTGGGGAACACCGGGGAGCTGTTTTTT
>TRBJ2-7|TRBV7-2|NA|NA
CASSLVGHSYEQYF
TGTGCCAGCAGCTTAGTCGGACACAGCTACGAGCAGTACTTC
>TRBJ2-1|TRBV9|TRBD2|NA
CASSVEGGRVLFF
TGTGCCAGCAGCGTAGAAGGCGGGAGGGTGCTGTTCTTC
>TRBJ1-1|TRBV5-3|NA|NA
CARSNRDGEAFF
TGTGCCAGAAGCAACCGGGACGGAGAAGCTTTCTTT
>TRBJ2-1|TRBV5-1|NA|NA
CASSLDQPSYNEQFF
TGCGCCAGCAGCTTGGACCAGCCTTCCTACAATGAGCAGTTCTTC
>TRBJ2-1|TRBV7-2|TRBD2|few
CASSLAAGGRSNEQFF
TGTGCCAGCAGCTTAGCTGCGGGGGGGCGGTCGAATGAGCAGTTCTTC
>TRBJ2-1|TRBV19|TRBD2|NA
CARRSGRNYNEQFF
TGTGCCAGGAGGAGCGGGAGAAACTACAATGAGCAGTTCTTC
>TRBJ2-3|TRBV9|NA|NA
CASSAPWTGTDTQYF
TGTGCCAGCAGCGCACCATGGACTGGTACAGATACGCAGTATTTT
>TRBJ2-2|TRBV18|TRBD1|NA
CASSPRTGLTGELFF
TGTGCCAGCTCACCACGGACAGGGCTAACCGGGGAGCTGTTTTTT
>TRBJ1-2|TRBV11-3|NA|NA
CASSLDQMGAEDYGYTF
TGTGCCAGCAGCTTAGACCAGATGGGGGCGGAGGACTATGGCTACACCTTC
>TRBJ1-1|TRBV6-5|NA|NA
CASIPGYGANTEAFF
TGTGCCAGCATTCCTGGGTACGGTGCGAACACTGAAGCTTTCTTT
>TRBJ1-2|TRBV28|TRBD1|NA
CASSLLGQRTSNYGYTF
TGTGCCAGCAGTTTATTGGGACAGAGAACTTCTAACTATGGCTACACCTTC
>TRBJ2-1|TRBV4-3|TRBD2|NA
CASSHEGTSGRREQFF
TGCGCCAGCAGCCACGAAGGGACTAGCGGGAGACGGGAGCAGTTCTTC
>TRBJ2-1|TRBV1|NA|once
CTSSKRGENEQFF
TGCACCAGCAGCAAACGCGGGGAAAATGAGCAGTTCTTC
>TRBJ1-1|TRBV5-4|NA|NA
CASSLRTNTEAFF
TGTGCCAGCAGCTTGAGGACGAACACTGAAGCTTTCTTT
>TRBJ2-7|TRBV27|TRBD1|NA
CASSLLAGGYEQYF
TGTGCCAGCAGTTTATTGGCAGGGGGCTACGAGCAGTACTTC
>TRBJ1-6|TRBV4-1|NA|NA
CASSQGVSPLHF
TGCGCCAGCAGCCAAGGAGTGTCACCCCTCCACTTT
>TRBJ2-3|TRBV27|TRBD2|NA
CASKTSGGADTQYF
TGTGCCAGCAAGACTAGCGGGGGGGCAGATACGCAGTATTTT
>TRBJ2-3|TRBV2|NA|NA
CASSETSTDTQYF
TGTGCCAGCAGTGAGACAAGCACAGATACGCAGTATTTT